This entry lists 22 T cell receptor beta chains sequenced from one sample in a study of early T cells in non-severe SARS-CoV-2 infection. A single record per CDR3 protein comes from TCRdb applying MiXCR to the 5' RACE reads. The table has tens of thousands of distinct CDR3 sequences, approximately 10% seen once. The input for sequencing was whole blood, taken at baseline. These receptors were taken from an adult who was a healthcare worker with PCR-confirmed SARS-CoV-2 infection or an uninfected control (not recorded which).

A few counts support this clonotype. The rearrangement uses TRBV7-9 and TRBJ1-4, with D tentatively TRBD1 (5 bases). The V end was cut by 3 bases, the J end by 7 bases, with 6 bases between. This CDR3 region has 12 residues. Germline lookup yields CDR1 SEHNR and CDR2 FQNEAQ (reference sequence). This chain's CDR3 is CASSFTGEKLFF. The DNA of the CDR3 is TGTGCCAGCAGCTTCACAGGTGAAAAACTGTTTTTT.

The chain couples TRBV7-2 to TRBJ2-2; 15 bases line up with TRBD2. Germline-derived CDR1 and CDR2 are SGHTA and FQGNSA. The CDR3 sequence is 17 residues long. The trim removed 1 base at V and 4 bases at J, leaving 1 base unmatched. In nucleotides, the CDR3 is TGTGCCAGCAGCTTAGTGGGACTAGCGGGAGGCACCGGGGAGCTGTTTTTT. It codes for CASSLVGLAGGTGELFF.

The rearrangement joins TRBV29-1 to TRBJ2-4; TRBD2 matches at 13 bases. With 7 bases clipped from V and 8 bases from J, the junction kept 8 bases outside the gene matches. CDR1 and CDR2 (germline): SQVTM, ANQGSEA. This CDR3 region has 14 residues. Here the CDR3 DNA reads TGCAGCGCTGAGACTAGCGGGGGGTCCCACATTCAGTACTTC. Its translation is CSAETSGGSHIQYF.

The chain employs TRBV2 and TRBJ2-5; the match to TRBD1 covers 10 bases. This CDR3 contains 14 residues. J gave up 5 bases and V 8 bases, and 8 bases lay outside the gene matches. In germline, CDR1 is SNHLY, CDR2 FYNNEI. The DNA for the CDR3 is TGTGCCAGCTTACTCGGGACAGGGGCCGAGACCCAGTACTTC. Translating it yields CASLLGTGAETQYF.

V gene TRBV7-9 combines with J gene TRBJ2-4, with D maybe TRBD2 (6 bases). The V end lost 0 bases, the J end lost 9 bases, and 9 bases lay between the germline ends. Per the germline V gene, CDR1 is SEHNR and CDR2 is FQNEAQ (reference sequence). This CDR3 is built from 13 residues. Here the CDR3 reads CASSLAGGSIQYF. For the CDR3, the DNA is TGTGCCAGCAGCTTAGCAGGAGGGAGCATTCAGTACTTC.

This clonotype has only a few counts. The V and J genes are TRBV29-1 and TRBJ2-2; 10 positions agree with TRBD2. The CDR3 runs 15 residues. Germline V CDR1 and CDR2: SQVTM, ANQGSEA. Unmatched junction bases numbered 5, after V lost 4 bases and J lost 3 bases. CDR3 nucleotide sequence: TGCAGCGTTGTCCTAGCGGGGGCCTACACCGGGGAGCTGTTTTTT. Protein: CSVVLAGAYTGELFF.

This chain connects TRBV12-3 or TRBV12-4 to TRBJ1-4, with 9 nucleotides matching TRBD1. This CDR3 has 18 amino acids. V was pared by 4 bases and J by 0 bases, with 9 bases of the junction left unmatched. CDR3 sequence reads: CASSSGTGIPTTNEKLFF. In DNA form, the CDR3 reads TGTGCCAGCAGTTCCGGGACAGGGATACCAACAACTAATGAAAAACTGTTTTTT.

V usage is TRBV10-3 and J usage is TRBJ2-5; D might be TRBD2 (6 bases). Germline V gene data show CDR1 as ENHRY and CDR2 as SYGVKD. Trimming stripped 8 bases from V and 7 bases from J, with 26 bases between. The CDR3 extends over 16 amino acids. Here the CDR3 reads CAIENSTGTPGGTQYF. CDR3 nucleotide sequence: TGTGCCATCGAGAATTCCACCGGGACTCCTGGGGGGACCCAGTACTTC.

The V call is TRBV5-1, the J call TRBJ1-4; D is uncertain. In germline, CDR1 is SGHRS, CDR2 YFSETQ. V lost 6 bases to trimming and J lost 8 bases, with 17 bases between them. The CDR3 consists of 14 residues. The CDR3 DNA reads TGCGCCAGCACCGCCGGACTTCCGGGAGAAAAACTGTTTTTT. Translation: CASTAGLPGEKLFF.

The chain recombines TRBV19 with TRBJ2-3; perhaps D is TRBD1 or TRBD2 (5 bases each). The CDR3 has 14 residues. Between the trimmed V and J ends, which lost 8 bases and 5 bases, there was a span of 17 bases. Per the germline V gene, CDR1 is LNHDA and CDR2 is SQIVND (reference sequence). DNA for the CDR3: TGTGCCAGTCATCCCGGCAGGGCGGGAGATACGCAGTATTTT. This codes for CASHPGRAGDTQYF.

J is TRBJ2-7 and V is TRBV7-3, with D possibly matching TRBD1 (6 bases). The V end lost 5 bases, the J end lost 1 base, and 9 bases lay between the germline ends. The CDR3 spans 13 residues. Germline V CDR1 and CDR2: SGHTA, FQGTGA. CDR3 amino acids: CASSMGHSYEQYF. The CDR3 bases are TGTGCCAGCAGCATGGGACATTCCTACGAGCAGTACTTC. The variable domain in full, with the rest retrieved from reference TRBV7-3 and TRBJ2-7, is GAGVSQTPSNKVTEKGKYVELRCDPISGHTALYWYRQSLGQGPEFLIYFQGTGAADDSGLPNDRFFAVRPEGSVSTLKIQRTERGDSAVYLCASSMGHSYEQYFGPGTRLTVT.

This clonotype has a count of ten or more. The chain recombines TRBV5-1 with TRBJ2-2; D is uncertain. CDR1 SGHRS and CDR2 YFSETQ come from the germline V gene. This CDR3 has 15 residues. Trimming cost V 6 bases and J 0 bases, with 12 bases left between them. CDR3 nucleotides: TGCGCCAGCATAGAGCCGCTTACGAACACCGGGGAGCTGTTTTTT. Its protein product is CASIEPLTNTGELFF.

This rearrangement joins TRBV11-2 to TRBJ2-7; D is possibly TRBD1 or TRBD2 (5 bases each). Germline assignment: CDR1 SGHAT and CDR2 FQNNGV. The CDR3 has 14 residues. The V end lost 5 bases, the J end lost 5 bases, and 16 bases lay between the germline ends. The CDR3 nucleotides read TGTGCCAGCAGCGCCGGGACGGAAGGCGACGAGCAGTACTTC. Residues: CASSAGTEGDEQYF. Full variable domain (rest looked up from reference TRBV11-2 and TRBJ2-7): EAGVAQSPRYKIIEKRQSVAFWCNPISGHATLYWYQQILGQGPKLLIQFQNNGVVDDSQLPKDRFSAERLKGVDSTLKIQPAKLEDSAVYLCASSAGTEGDEQYFGPGTRLTVT.

This clonotype was counted ten times or more. The chain links TRBV7-9 to TRBJ2-5; perhaps TRBD2 as D (5 bases). Trimming took off 2 bases at V and 7 bases at J, with 17 bases between the two ends. Germline V lookup: CDR1 SEHNR, CDR2 FQNEAQ (reference sequence). The length of the CDR3 is 15 residues. The CDR3 protein is CASSLYQARRGTQYF. CDR3 DNA sequence: TGTGCCAGCAGCTTATATCAGGCCCGCCGGGGGACCCAGTACTTC. The full variable domain, in which reference TRBV7-9 and TRBJ2-5 provide the parts outside the CDR3, is DTGVSQNPRHKITKRGQNVTFRCDPISEHNRLYWYRQTLGQGPEFLTYFQNEAQLEKSRLLSDRFSAERPKGSFSTLEIQRTEQGDSAMYLCASSLYQARRGTQYFGPGTRLLVL.

This clonotype has a count of ten or more. This chain connects TRBV6-6 to TRBJ1-1; D not certain. The germline V gene encodes CDR1 MNHNY and CDR2 SVGAGI (reference sequence). This CDR3 is 11 amino acids long. Trimming took 5 bases from V and 4 from J, leaving 5 bases between them. In DNA, the CDR3 is TGTGCCAGCAGTATGTCCACTGAAGCTTTCTTT. It codes for CASSMSTEAFF.

This clonotype was detected a few times. J is TRBJ2-2 and V is TRBV6-2 or TRBV6-3, with TRBD2 as a possible D gene (5 bases). Trimming left V 4 bases short and J 4 bases short, with 13 bases between. In germline, CDR1 is MNHEY, CDR2 SVGEGT. This CDR3 contains 15 residues. CDR3 residues: CASSLRADLTGELFF. The CDR3 DNA sequence: TGTGCCAGCAGTTTACGAGCGGACCTCACCGGGGAGCTGTTTTTT.

For this clonotype: The junction departs from germline at one end; a sequencing error may be responsible. The chain uses TRBV7-9 and TRBJ2-1, with D hard to call. The V gene's germline CDR1 is SEHNR and CDR2 FQNEAQ (reference sequence). This CDR3 is built from 12 residues. In DNA, the CDR3 is TGTGCCACCAGCCTGAGTAAGGGTGAGCAGTTCTTC. Its translation is CATSLSKGEQFF.

A few counts support this clonotype. V usage is TRBV24-1 and J usage is TRBJ2-3; perhaps TRBD2 as D (6 bases). Trimming pared 4 bases from V and 6 bases from J, leaving 13 bases between. CDR1 is KGHDR and CDR2 is SFDVKD in the germline V gene. There are 14 residues in the CDR3. This CDR3 reads CATSDPGRGDTQYF. The CDR3, as DNA: TGTGCCACCAGTGACCCCGGCCGGGGGGATACGCAGTATTTT.

There are a few counts of this clonotype. This rearrangement joins TRBV29-1 to TRBJ1-1; 7 bases fit TRBD1. The CDR3 sequence is 17 residues long. Germline assignment: CDR1 SQVTM and CDR2 ANQGSEA. V gave up 4 bases and J gave up 3 bases; unmatched junction bases: 17. In nucleotides, the CDR3 is TGCAGCGTTGTCAAATCACAGGGGATTGTTTCGGACACTGAAGCTTTCTTT. Its protein is CSVVKSQGIVSDTEAFF.

The gene calls are TRBV10-3 and TRBJ2-1, with D possibly TRBD1 on 6 matching bases. Germline CDR1 ENHRY, CDR2 SYGVKD. CDR3 length: 11 residues. V was cut by 8 bases and J by 4 bases, with 6 bases left in between. The CDR3 DNA is TGTGCCATCGGACAGTACAATGAGCAGTTCTTC. Its protein product is CAIGQYNEQFF.

To note about this clonotype: This may be a read error, as it is one base from a much larger clone. The chain employs TRBV11-2 and TRBJ2-3; the D is unclear. Trimming pared 0 bases from V and 6 bases from J, leaving 1 base between. Germline CDR1 is SGHAT and CDR2 is FQNNGV. The CDR3 totals 11 residues. The CDR3, as DNA: TGTGCCAGCAGCTTAGACGATACGCAGTATTTT. Translation gives CASSLDDTQYF.

In this sample, this clonotype turned up many times. This chain uses TRBV3-1 with TRBJ2-5, with D tentatively TRBD1 (6 bases). The CDR3 covers 14 residues. The V gene's germline CDR1 is LGHDT and CDR2 YNNKEL (reference sequence). Trimming took off 4 bases at V and 4 bases at J, with 13 bases between the two ends. DNA of the CDR3: TGTGCCAGCAGCCGGGCAGGGGTGGTAGAGACCCAGTACTTC. This gives the protein CASSRAGVVETQYF.